This TCR beta chain was found in a study of T cell responses to AZD1222 COVID-19 vaccine. Sequenced by immunoSEQ multiplex PCR; TCRdb stores in-frame clones only, minus some. Among roughly 150,000 clones, around 93% were seen once, and the ten largest hold around 1.5%. Whole-study findings and limits: Nearly half of spike-specific TCRs reportedly target variant regions that are unmutated in the B.1.351 and B.1.1.7 variants. The study found Spike-specific TCR breadth and depth rose after two AZD1222 doses. With dominance at 160-218 and 743-854, vaccine-associated CD4 TCRs spanned spike.

This CDR3 region has 19 residues. V shed 2 bases and J 1 base; nucleotides not matched to a gene: 9. Germline lookup yields CDR1 LGHDT and CDR2 YNNKEL (reference sequence). Comments on this clone: Its antigen is currently unknown.

The rearrangement joins TRBV3-1 (or the pseudogene TRBV3-2) to TRBJ1-4; the match to TRBD1 covers 11 bases. The source of this sequence is an adult in good health. This specimen was peripheral blood, taken on day 0 of AZD1222 vaccination. The CDR3 DNA reads as TGTGCCAGCAGCCAACCTCGGGGAGGGACAGGGGGAACTAATGAAAAACTGTTTTTT. It codes for CASSQPRGGTGGTNEKLFF.